The subject of this entry is one T cell receptor (beta chain). The specificity of this receptor is unknown. No base quality information exists; no much larger clone differs at one position. These data belong to a study of ipilimumab plus nivolumab after autologous stem cell transplantation (dated by TCRdb to the early 2020s). With respect to the entire study: The median number of doses that trial patients received was 5 for ipilimumab and roughly 8 for nivolumab. The DLBCL cohort included primary refractory and relapsed disease, with 18-month progression-free survival of around 88% and 27% respectively. Patients in the trial were undergoing autologous transplant and had high-risk diffuse large B cell lymphoma, mature T cell lymphoma, or multiple myeloma. The intent-to-treat population of the trial consisted of under 40 patients. General conclusions and limits of the study: Combined checkpoint inhibition as post-transplant consolidation was concluded by the authors to appear tolerable. The authors stated that profiles of the T cell receptor repertoire, regulatory T cell phenotype and gut microbiota provided a biologic rationale for studying this approach further.

Library construction relied on the immunoSEQ multiplex PCR assay. TCRdb retrieved this table from immuneACCESS and kept in-frame rearrangements only. Not all clones are present; in checked studies, unresolved V genes account for under half, and no reason is known for the remainder. In all, the sample holds under 30,000 clones, and around 83% of those were seen once. The leading ten clones occupy 4% to 6% of the sample. CDR1 and CDR2 (SGHNT, YYREEE) derive from the germline V gene (reference sequence). There are 17 amino acids in the CDR3, from cysteine to phenylalanine inclusive. Only the CDR3 portion is preserved as DNA: 51 bases, with reading frame beginning at the first base. Trimmed from V: 2 bases; trimmed from J: 4 bases; junction bases lacking a gene match: 8. Checkpoint therapy was initiated 14 to 28 days after autologous transplant, and ipilimumab was administered at 1 mg/kg intravenously on day 1 of selected weeks. The nivolumab dose was 3 mg/kg intravenously, delivered on day 1 of weeks 1, 4, 7, 10, and every two weeks through week 26. This was a Phase Ib clinical trial that tested ipilimumab plus nivolumab, given as combined checkpoint inhibition, for consolidation following autologous stem cell transplantation.

The sample in question was PBMCs, obtained in a trial of ipilimumab plus nivolumab as post-transplant consolidation. The TCR was taken from a male donor with diffuse large B-cell lymphoma. The rearrangement combines TRBV5-4 with TRBJ2-6, with 8 central nucleotides matching TRBD1. At the DNA level, the sequence is TGTGCCAGCAGCTTCCTCACAGGGGGTCTGGGGGCCAACGTCCTGACTTTC. Protein translation: CASSFLTGGLGANVLTF.